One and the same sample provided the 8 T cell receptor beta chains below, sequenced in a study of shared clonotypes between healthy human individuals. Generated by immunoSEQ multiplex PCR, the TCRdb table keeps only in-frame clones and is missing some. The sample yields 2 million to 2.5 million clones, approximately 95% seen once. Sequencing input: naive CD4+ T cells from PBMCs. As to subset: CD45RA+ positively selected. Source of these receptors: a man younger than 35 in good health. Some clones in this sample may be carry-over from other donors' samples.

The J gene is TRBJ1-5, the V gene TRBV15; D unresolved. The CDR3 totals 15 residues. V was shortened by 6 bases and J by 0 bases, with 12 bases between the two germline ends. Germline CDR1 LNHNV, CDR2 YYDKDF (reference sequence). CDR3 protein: CATRIQGYSNQPQHF. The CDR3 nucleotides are TGTGCCACCAGAATTCAAGGGTATAGCAATCAGCCCCAGCATTTT.

CDR3 coding DNA: TGTGCCAGCAGTATGACCCGGGCGGGGACCCAGTACTTC. It specifies CASSMTRAGTQYF. The V and J genes are TRBV27 and TRBJ2-5, with D maybe TRBD2 (5 bases). Germline loops: CDR1 MNHEY, CDR2 SMNVEV (reference sequence). The CDR3 spans 13 residues. V was pared by 5 bases and J by 7 bases, with 14 bases between.

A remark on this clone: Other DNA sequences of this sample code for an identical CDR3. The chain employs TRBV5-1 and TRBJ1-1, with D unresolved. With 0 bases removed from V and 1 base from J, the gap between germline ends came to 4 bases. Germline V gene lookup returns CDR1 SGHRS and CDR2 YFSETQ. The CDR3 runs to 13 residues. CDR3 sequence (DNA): TGCGCCAGCAGCTTGGGAAGGAACACTGAAGCTTTCTTT. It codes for CASSLGRNTEAFF.

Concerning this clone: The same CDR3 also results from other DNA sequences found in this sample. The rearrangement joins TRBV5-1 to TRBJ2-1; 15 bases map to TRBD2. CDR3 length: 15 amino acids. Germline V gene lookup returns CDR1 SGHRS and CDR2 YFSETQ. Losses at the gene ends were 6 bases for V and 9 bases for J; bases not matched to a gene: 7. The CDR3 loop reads CASTGLAGGPGEQFF. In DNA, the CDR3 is TGCGCCAGCACGGGACTAGCGGGAGGCCCGGGTGAGCAGTTCTTC.

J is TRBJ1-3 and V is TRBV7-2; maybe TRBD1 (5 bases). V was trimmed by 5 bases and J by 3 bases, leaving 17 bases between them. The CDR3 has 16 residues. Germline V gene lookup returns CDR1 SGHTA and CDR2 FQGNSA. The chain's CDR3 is CASSAWAGDRGNTIYF. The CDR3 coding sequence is TGTGCCAGCAGCGCCTGGGCCGGGGACCGTGGAAACACCATATATTTT.

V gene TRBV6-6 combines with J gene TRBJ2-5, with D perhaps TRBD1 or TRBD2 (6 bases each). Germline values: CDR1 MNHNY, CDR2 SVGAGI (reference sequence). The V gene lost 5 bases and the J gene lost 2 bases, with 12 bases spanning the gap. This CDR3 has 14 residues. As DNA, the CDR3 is TGTGCCAGCAGTCGCGGGACAAGGCAAGAGACCCAGTACTTC. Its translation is CASSRGTRQETQYF.

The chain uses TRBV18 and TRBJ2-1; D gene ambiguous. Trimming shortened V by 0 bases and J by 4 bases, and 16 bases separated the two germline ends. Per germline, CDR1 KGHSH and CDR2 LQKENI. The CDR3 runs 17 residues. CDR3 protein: CASSPPGRIAPYNEQFF. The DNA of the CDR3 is TGTGCCAGCTCACCACCGGGCAGAATTGCCCCTTACAATGAGCAGTTCTTC. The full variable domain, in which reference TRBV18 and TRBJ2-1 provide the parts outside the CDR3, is NAGVMQNPRHLVRRRGQEARLRCSPMKGHSHVYWYRQLPEEGLKFMVYLQKENIIDESGMPKERFSAEFPKEGPSILRIQQVVRGDSAAYFCASSPPGRIAPYNEQFFGPGTRLTVL.

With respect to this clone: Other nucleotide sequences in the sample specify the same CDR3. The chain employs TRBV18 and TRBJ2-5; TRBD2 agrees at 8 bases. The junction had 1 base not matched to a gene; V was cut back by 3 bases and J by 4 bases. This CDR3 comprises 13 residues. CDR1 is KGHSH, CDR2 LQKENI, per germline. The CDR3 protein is CASSPGLVETQYF. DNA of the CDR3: TGTGCCAGCTCACCGGGACTAGTAGAGACCCAGTACTTC.